The T cell receptor beta chain under discussion was sequenced for a study of T cell repertoires in cytomegalovirus infection. At the level of the study: Both CMV infection and a matching HLA type were indicated by public TCR beta signatures.

TCRdb re-analysed the reads in MiXCR, keeping a single row per CDR3 protein. The sample has more than 150,000 distinct CDR3 sequences; 20% to 25% are singletons. A single count supports this clonotype. Antigen specificity is unknown. The junction shows a germline mismatch at one end, possibly a read error. The CDR3 has 15 amino acids. Findings and caveats of the study: In two of eight donors, the top clonotype was HLA-C-restricted CMV-specific.

The chain employs TRBV12-3 or TRBV12-4 and TRBJ1-6; the match to TRBD1 covers 7 bases. The receptor's source is a human donor in good health (CMV status not recorded). Some clones in this sample may be carry-over from other donors' samples. Sequencing was done on a sample of PBMCs. CDR3 in amino acids: CASRTGFSYNSPLLF. The CDR3 nucleotides read TGTGCCAGCAGGACAGGGTTCTCCTATAATTCACCCCTCCTCTTT.